Listed here are 18 T cell receptor beta chains from one sample, sequenced in a study of OX40 agonist ivuxolimab in advanced cancers. The repertoire was sequenced with immunoSEQ multiplex PCR; TCRdb's copy has only in-frame clones and lacks some. The sample consists of around 65,000 clones, roughly 87% of them appearing once. Sequenced material: CD4+ or CD8+ T cells sorted from blood, taken in a trial of the OX40 agonist ivuxolimab. The receptors were gathered from an adult with an advanced solid tumor such as melanoma, head and neck, liver or kidney cancer.

This chain uses TRBV5-1 with TRBJ2-3; 11 positions agree with TRBD2. This CDR3 comprises 18 residues. Trimming took 4 bases from V and 0 from J; bases not matched to a gene: 10. Germline assignment: CDR1 SGHRS and CDR2 YFSETQ. CDR3 nucleotides: TGCGCCAGCAGCAGGGGGCTAGCGGGAGGCGCTAGCACAGATACGCAGTATTTT. It specifies CASSRGLAGGASTDTQYF.

V gene TRBV5-1 combines with J gene TRBJ2-7; D unclear. Germline V gives CDR1 SGHRS, CDR2 YFSETQ. The V gene lost 4 bases and the J gene lost 2 bases, with 16 bases spanning the gap. This CDR3 comprises 15 residues. The CDR3: CASSVGPIETYEQYF. The CDR3 DNA is TGCGCCAGCAGCGTAGGACCGATAGAGACCTACGAGCAGTACTTC.

V is TRBV7-2 and J is TRBJ1-1; D perhaps matches TRBD1 (5 bases). Trimming removed 0 bases from V and 1 base from J, with 12 bases in between. The V gene's germline CDR1 is SGHTA and CDR2 FQGNSA. The CDR3 contains 16 residues. The DNA of the CDR3 is TGTGCCAGCAGCTTAGCGCTTCAGGGACCGAACACTGAAGCTTTCTTT. Protein: CASSLALQGPNTEAFF. The full variable domain, in which reference TRBV7-2 and TRBJ1-1 provide the parts outside the CDR3, is GAGVSQSPSNKVTEKGKDVELRCDPISGHTALYWYRQSLGQGLEFLIYFQGNSAPDKSGLPSDRFSAERTGGSVSTLTIQRTQQEDSAVYLCASSLALQGPNTEAFFGQGTRLTVV.

The V gene is TRBV10-3, the J gene TRBJ1-4; 10 bases map to TRBD1. Germline CDR1 reads ENHRY; CDR2 reads SYGVKD. This CDR3 region has 15 residues. V lost 7 bases to trimming and J lost 6 bases; unmatched junction nucleotides: 8. CDR3 sequence reads: CAIKGTGAMDEKLFF. CDR3 bases: TGTGCCATCAAGGGGACAGGGGCGATGGATGAAAAACTGTTTTTT.

This chain uses TRBV6-5 with TRBJ2-7; a weak D match, TRBD2 (7 bases). The CDR3 has 15 residues. Germline CDR1 is MNHEY and CDR2 is SVGAGI. V lost 7 bases and J 7 bases, leaving 23 bases between the germline ends. The DNA for the CDR3 is TGTGCCAGCACCCAAACAGGGAGGGGCCTAAGGGAGCAGTACTTC. Encoded protein: CASTQTGRGLREQYF.

V usage is TRBV5-4 and J usage is TRBJ2-7; 7 bases map to TRBD1. CDR1 is SGHNT and CDR2 is YYREEE in the germline V gene (reference sequence). V dropped 1 base and J dropped 1; count of bases not matched to a gene: 2. The CDR3 consists of 14 residues. CDR3 loop: CASSLNRGSYEQYF. Written as DNA, the CDR3 is TGTGCCAGCAGCTTGAACAGGGGATCCTACGAGCAGTACTTC.

The V and J genes are TRBV5-4 and TRBJ1-5; the match to TRBD1 covers 8 bases. V shed 4 bases, J shed 10 bases, and the junction held 10 bases outside the gene matches. The germline gives CDR1 SGHNT, CDR2 YYREEE (reference sequence). CDR3 length: 14 residues. CDR3 sequence: CASSTGGAGPPQHF. CDR3 bases: TGTGCCAGCAGCACAGGGGGGGCTGGGCCCCCCCAGCATTTT.

This sequence joins TRBV6-4 and TRBJ1-2, with a weak D call TRBD1 (5 bases). The CDR3 extends over 14 amino acids. Deletions cut 5 bases from V and 0 bases from J, with 10 bases between. Germline V gene data show CDR1 as MRHNA and CDR2 as SNTAGT. The CDR3, as DNA: TGTGCCAGCAGTCGACAGCCAGCTAACTATGGCTACACCTTC. Protein product: CASSRQPANYGYTF.

In this sample, this clone turned up once. The genes are TRBV7-2 and TRBJ1-1; 7 bases line up with TRBD1. The CDR3 length is 13 residues. V shed 3 bases, J shed 4 bases, and the junction held 2 bases outside the gene matches. Germline CDR1 and CDR2: SGHTA and FQGNSA. CDR3 sequence (DNA): TGTGCCAGCAGCTTTCCAGGGGGCACTGAAGCTTTCTTT. Translation gives CASSFPGGTEAFF. The full variable domain, with the rest looked up from reference TRBV7-2 and TRBJ1-1, is GAGVSQSPSNKVTEKGKDVELRCDPISGHTALYWYRQSLGQGLEFLIYFQGNSAPDKSGLPSDRFSAERTGGSVSTLTIQRTQQEDSAVYLCASSFPGGTEAFFGQGTRLTVV.

The V gene is TRBV5-1, the J gene TRBJ2-1; TRBD2 agrees at 11 bases. The CDR3 runs 16 residues. With V trimmed by 4 bases and J by 7 bases, 10 bases remained unmatched. CDR1 and CDR2 from the germline V gene are SGHRS and YFSETQ. The CDR3 here is CASSPLLAGAMNEQFF. The CDR3 DNA reads as TGCGCCAGCAGCCCTTTACTAGCGGGGGCCATGAATGAGCAGTTCTTC.

The chain recombines TRBV19 with TRBJ1-1, with TRBD1 matching over 10 bases. Germline V gives CDR1 LNHDA, CDR2 SQIVND (reference sequence). V was pared by 5 bases and J by 7 bases, with 7 bases of the junction left unmatched. The CDR3 spans 14 residues. For the CDR3, the DNA is TGTGCCAGTAGTTCACCGACAGGGGGCGGTGAAGCTTTCTTT. Encoded protein: CASSSPTGGGEAFF. Complete variable domain (other parts from reference TRBV19 and TRBJ1-1): DGGITQSPKYLFRKEGQNVTLSCEQNLNHDAMYWYRQDPGQGLRLIYYSQIVNDFQKGDIAEGYSVSREKKESFPLTVTSAQKNPTAFYLCASSSPTGGGEAFFGQGTRLTVV.

This clone was observed once. The same CDR3 can be traced to other DNA sequences in this sample. V is TRBV30 and J is TRBJ1-1, with a tentative D call TRBD1 (5 bases). V lost 1 base to trimming and J lost 0 bases, with 6 bases between them. In germline, CDR1 is GTSNPN, CDR2 SVGIG (reference sequence). This CDR3 contains 13 residues. CDR3 sequence reads: CAWSGGVNTEAFF. DNA for the CDR3: TGTGCCTGGAGTGGGGGGGTGAACACTGAAGCTTTCTTT.

This sequence joins TRBV10-3 and TRBJ1-5, with 10 bases that match TRBD1. Germline assignment: CDR1 ENHRY and CDR2 SYGVKD. This CDR3 is 14 amino acids long. Trimming at V came to 6 bases and at J to 4 bases, leaving 3 bases not matched to a gene. The CDR3 region has the DNA TGTGCCATCAGGGGACAGGGGACGAATCAGCCCCAGCATTTT. It yields the protein CAIRGQGTNQPQHF.

The chain is built from TRBV5-1 and TRBJ2-2; 10 bases agree with TRBD1. With 2 bases clipped from V and 6 bases from J, the junction kept 7 bases outside the gene matches. The V gene's germline CDR1 is SGHRS and CDR2 YFSETQ. The length of the CDR3 is 16 residues. CDR3 sequence: CASSFLTGGAAGELFF. In nucleotides, the CDR3 is TGCGCCAGCAGCTTCTTGACAGGGGGCGCGGCCGGGGAGCTGTTTTTT.

This clone was detected only once. This rearrangement joins TRBV9 to TRBJ1-3; possible D gene TRBD1, 6 bases. Germline CDR1 is SGDLS and CDR2 is YYNGEE. CDR3 length: 16 residues. The germline V and J ends were trimmed by 3 bases and 1 base, with 14 bases remaining between them. The CDR3 region is CASSATHTGSGNTIYF. CDR3 coding DNA: TGTGCCAGCAGCGCCACCCATACAGGGTCTGGAAACACCATATATTTT.

This rearrangement joins TRBV10-3 to TRBJ1-1; possibly TRBD1 for D (5 bases). V lost 5 bases and J 0 bases, leaving 19 bases between the germline ends. Germline V gives CDR1 ENHRY, CDR2 SYGVKD. This CDR3 is built from 17 residues. CDR3 nucleotides: TGTGCCATCAGTCCATGGGGGGGAGGGAGCATGAACACTGAAGCTTTCTTT. Amino acids: CAISPWGGGSMNTEAFF.

V usage is TRBV30 and J usage is TRBJ1-5; 10 bases are a match to TRBD1. Germline CDR1 reads GTSNPN; CDR2 reads SVGIG (reference sequence). Trimming at V came to 3 bases and at J to 2 bases, leaving 13 bases not matched to a gene. The CDR3 runs 18 residues. CDR3 sequence (DNA): TGTGCCTGGAGAAGGGACAGGGGCGGGCGAGGGGGCAATCAGCCCCAGCATTTT. This sequence encodes CAWRRDRGGRGGNQPQHF.

The chain is built from TRBV11-3 and TRBJ1-1, with D perhaps TRBD1 (5 bases). V was trimmed by 2 bases and J by 1 base, leaving 8 bases between them. This CDR3 has 14 amino acids. Germline CDR1 reads SGHNT; CDR2 reads YENEEA. The CDR3 loop is CASSLSGTNTEAFF. In DNA, the CDR3 is TGTGCCAGCAGCTTATCAGGGACGAACACTGAAGCTTTCTTT.